This T cell receptor (beta chain) was documented in a study of prognosis after radiotherapy for stage I lung cancer. Study-level background: Among more than five patients the tumors were squamous cell carcinoma, and among some 12 they were adenocarcinoma.

Template was genomic DNA; TCR beta CDR3 amplified in two multiplex PCR rounds. First-round PCR, the initial amplification, used primers specific to each TRBV and TRBJ gene. The second round of PCR employed universal primers. TCRdb fed the multiplex PCR reads into MiXCR, producing one record per CDR3 protein. This table holds around 51,000 distinct CDR3 sequences, 30% to 35% found once. In the case of this clonotype: Its specificity is not known.

The CDR3 length is 16 residues. The ends were cut back, 0 bases at V and 5 bases at J, with 14 bases in the middle. In germline, CDR1 is SGHRS, CDR2 YFSETQ. Free of prior chemotherapy, radiotherapy and other malignancies, all of the patients were also node-negative on CT and PET/CT. Overall study results and limits: Patients who went on to get distant metastases had lower Shannon entropy after stereotactic body radiation therapy.

This TCR was sampled from a donor over 45 with non-small cell lung cancer. The chain joins TRBV5-1 to TRBJ2-2; D unclear. This specimen was PBMCs, taken before or after stereotactic body radiation therapy (not recorded which). CDR3 sequence reads: CASSLVAGSSTGELFF. The DNA of the CDR3 is TGCGCCAGCAGCTTGGTTGCTGGTTCTAGTACCGGGGAGCTGTTTTTT.